One and the same sample provided the 23 T cell receptor beta chains below, sequenced in a study of T cell responses to AZD1222 COVID-19 vaccine. Assay: immunoSEQ multiplex PCR; the TCRdb copy retains only in-frame clones and omits some. The table has about 110,000 clones, approximately 89% seen once. The specimen was peripheral blood, collected 28 days after the second AZD1222 dose. These receptors were obtained from an adult who received the AZD1222 COVID-19 vaccine.

The genes are TRBV4-3 and TRBJ1-5, with 8 bases fitting TRBD1. CDR1 is LGHNA and CDR2 is YSLEER in the germline V gene. The CDR3 covers 14 residues. With 1 base clipped from V and 6 bases from J, the junction kept 2 bases outside the gene matches. CDR3 protein: CASSQGTGPQPQHF. As DNA, the CDR3 is TGCGCCAGCAGCCAAGGGACAGGGCCTCAGCCCCAGCATTTT.

CDR3 amino acids: CASSEVGFDTEAFF. The CDR3 nucleotides read TGTGCCAGCAGTGAAGTTGGATTCGACACTGAAGCTTTCTTT. The rearrangement links TRBV2 to TRBJ1-1; no clear D gene. CDR1 and CDR2 from the germline V gene are SNHLY and FYNNEI. The V and J ends lost 1 base and 3 bases respectively, with 9 bases between them. This CDR3 has 14 residues.

The chain uses TRBV7-9 and TRBJ2-3; no definite D call. This CDR3 has 13 amino acids. V gave up 0 bases and J gave up 5 bases, with 6 bases separating them. The germline V gene encodes CDR1 SEHNR and CDR2 FQNEAQ (reference sequence). The CDR3 sequence: CASSLAGQDTQYF. CDR3 DNA: TGTGCCAGCAGCTTAGCCGGGCAAGATACGCAGTATTTT.

The CDR3 DNA reads as TGTGCCAGCAGTACTACTCTAAGGGGCACTGAAGCTTTCTTT. This gives the protein CASSTTLRGTEAFF. The chain carries TRBV27 and TRBJ1-1; maybe TRBD1 (5 bases). The germline CDR1 and CDR2 sequences are MNHEY and SMNVEV (reference sequence). The CDR3 length is 14 residues. Trimming cost V 5 bases and J 4 bases, with 14 bases left between them.

The chain recombines TRBV30 with TRBJ1-5, with a weak D call TRBD1 (5 bases). The CDR3 sequence is 15 residues long. Trimming took 2 bases from V and 2 from J, leaving 13 bases between them. The germline V gene has CDR1 GTSNPN and CDR2 SVGIG (reference sequence). CDR3 in amino acids: CAWSFREGRNQPQHF. The DNA of the CDR3 is TGTGCCTGGAGTTTTAGAGAGGGGCGCAATCAGCCCCAGCATTTT.

The chain combines TRBV14 with TRBJ1-2, with 8 nucleotides matching TRBD1. After removal of 4 bases from V and 2 bases from J, the junction contained 3 bases not matched to a gene. Germline V gene lookup returns CDR1 SGHDN and CDR2 FVKESK. This CDR3 region has 14 residues. The DNA of the CDR3 is TGTGCCAGCAGCCGAGACAGGGGAAACTATGGCTACACCTTC. This codes for CASSRDRGNYGYTF.

The V and J genes are TRBV27 and TRBJ1-4; 9 nucleotides align to TRBD1. Germline V gene sequence: CDR1 MNHEY, CDR2 SMNVEV (reference sequence). With V trimmed by 5 bases and J by 8 bases, 9 bases remained unmatched. CDR3 size: 15 residues. Here the CDR3 reads CASSVQGAGGEKLFF. DNA for the CDR3: TGTGCCAGCAGTGTACAGGGGGCAGGAGGGGAAAAACTGTTTTTT.

The genes are TRBV6-2 or TRBV6-3 and TRBJ2-7, with 7 bases aligning to TRBD2. The CDR3 covers 15 residues. The V and J ends lost 3 bases and 5 bases, in that order; junction bases with no gene match: 10. The germline CDR1 and CDR2 sequences are MNHEY and SVGEGT. The CDR3 here is CASSYYRAGIDEQYF. The DNA for the CDR3 is TGTGCCAGCAGTTATTATCGAGCGGGGATCGACGAGCAGTACTTC.

The chain combines TRBV14 with TRBJ1-2; TRBD1 agrees at 9 bases. V lost 8 bases and J lost 4; bases outside the gene matches: 5. The germline CDR1 and CDR2 sequences are SGHDN and FVKESK. The CDR3 is made up of 13 amino acids. CDR3 coding DNA: TGTGCCAGCTCCGGGACAGGGATCTATGGCTACACCTTC. Its translation: CASSGTGIYGYTF.

The chain uses TRBV9 and TRBJ2-2; D gene uncertain. Trimming pared 0 bases from V and 4 bases from J, leaving 13 bases between. The CDR3 sequence is 16 residues long. Germline CDR1 and CDR2: SGDLS and YYNGEE. CDR3 DNA: TGTGCCAGCAGCGTAGTCCCCGATGCAGGCACCGGGGAGCTGTTTTTT. This sequence encodes CASSVVPDAGTGELFF.

The chain uses TRBV9 and TRBJ2-7; 10 bases are a match to TRBD2. V shed 3 bases and J 3 bases; nucleotides not matched to a gene: 6. The CDR3 contains 15 residues. CDR1 and CDR2 from the germline V gene are SGDLS and YYNGEE. The CDR3 DNA sequence: TGTGCCAGCAGCGCCGCCGGGACTAGCGACTACGAGCAGTACTTC. It codes for CASSAAGTSDYEQYF.

The rearrangement joins TRBV6-5 to TRBJ1-2; a weak D match, TRBD1 (6 bases). V lost 6 bases and J lost 1, with 12 bases in between. Looked up from germline, CDR1 is MNHEY and CDR2 is SVGAGI. This CDR3 is 14 amino acids long. The CDR3 bases are TGTGCCAGCAGAGCGGGACAAATTAACTATGGCTACACCTTC. This sequence encodes CASRAGQINYGYTF.

CDR3 region: CASSDPTSGRGYEQYF. The CDR3 nucleotides are TGTGCCAGCAGTGACCCGACTAGCGGGAGAGGATACGAGCAGTACTTC. This chain uses TRBV6-4 with TRBJ2-7, with 12 bases that match TRBD2. The germline gives CDR1 MRHNA, CDR2 SNTAGT. The V segment lost 2 bases and the J segment 4 bases; nucleotides outside the gene matches: 6. The CDR3 has 16 residues.

V gene TRBV3-1 (or the pseudogene TRBV3-2) combines with J gene TRBJ1-1; no clear D. Deletions cut 6 bases from V and 11 bases from J, with 19 bases between. CDR1 and CDR2 (germline): LGHDT, YNNKEL (reference sequence). The CDR3 has 13 amino acids. CDR3 DNA sequence: TGTGCCAGCAGTCAGGAACAAATGAGGGTTGCTTTCTTT. It codes for CASSQEQMRVAFF.

The J gene is TRBJ2-1, the V gene TRBV6-4; TRBD2 aligns across 13 bases. V trimming: 2 bases; J trimming: 4 bases; junction bases outside the gene matches: 2. Germline CDR1 is MRHNA and CDR2 is SNTAGT. The CDR3 covers 16 residues. CDR3 residues: CASSDGTSGDYNEQFF. CDR3 coding DNA: TGTGCCAGCAGTGACGGGACTAGCGGGGATTACAATGAGCAGTTCTTC.

This clone came up once. The chain employs TRBV3-1 (or the pseudogene TRBV3-2) and TRBJ1-2; D call uncertain. CDR1 is LGHDT, CDR2 YNNKEL, per germline (reference sequence). Trimming took off 1 base at V and 1 base at J, with 13 bases between the two ends. The CDR3 length is 16 residues. The CDR3 loop is CASSQAISAFNYGYTF. In DNA form, the CDR3 reads TGTGCCAGCAGCCAAGCCATCTCAGCGTTTAACTATGGCTACACCTTC.

The chain has TRBV7-2 and TRBJ2-4, with 7 bases lining up with TRBD2. Germline CDR1 is SGHTA and CDR2 is FQGNSA. J was trimmed by 1 base and V by 1 base; bases with no gene match: 7. The length of the CDR3 is 17 residues. CDR3 sequence (DNA): TGTGCCAGCAGCTTAGTTCCAGCGGGACCGGCCAAAAACATTCAGTACTTC. Translating gives CASSLVPAGPAKNIQYF. The full variable domain, rest sourced from reference TRBV7-2 and TRBJ2-4, is GAGVSQSPSNKVTEKGKDVELRCDPISGHTALYWYRQSLGQGLEFLIYFQGNSAPDKSGLPSDRFSAERTGGSVSTLTIQRTQQEDSAVYLCASSLVPAGPAKNIQYFGAGTRLSVL.

The gene calls are TRBV18 and TRBJ1-2; a possible D gene is TRBD1 (5 bases). The CDR3 has 14 amino acids. Germline V gene sequence: CDR1 KGHSH, CDR2 LQKENI. V lost 3 bases to trimming and J lost 6 bases, with 14 bases between them. Here the CDR3 DNA reads TGTGCCAGCTCACCTGGGGGATTGGTCGATGGCTACACCTTC. This encodes CASSPGGLVDGYTF.

The rearrangement uses TRBV6-5 and TRBJ1-1, with 9 bases lining up with TRBD1. The germline V gene encodes CDR1 MNHEY and CDR2 SVGAGI. This CDR3 region has 15 residues. The trim removed 6 bases at V and 6 bases at J, leaving 11 bases unmatched. The CDR3 coding sequence is TGTGCCAGCAGCATATCCGGGACAGGGAGCTCTGAAGCTTTCTTT. This encodes CASSISGTGSSEAFF.

This rearrangement joins TRBV7-2 to TRBJ2-5; possibly TRBD2 for D (6 bases). The CDR3 spans 14 residues. Germline V CDR1 and CDR2: SGHTA, FQGNSA. V lost 2 bases and J lost 5, with 12 bases in between. The CDR3 nucleotides read TGTGCCAGCAGCTTAATAATCGGGAGTGAGACCCAGTACTTC. This gives the protein CASSLIIGSETQYF. Together with reference TRBV7-2 and TRBJ2-5, the CDR3 gives the full variable domain: GAGVSQSPSNKVTEKGKDVELRCDPISGHTALYWYRQSLGQGLEFLIYFQGNSAPDKSGLPSDRFSAERTGGSVSTLTIQRTQQEDSAVYLCASSLIIGSETQYFGPGTRLLVL.

This sequence joins TRBV18 and TRBJ1-1; 7 positions agree with TRBD1. Germline V gene sequence: CDR1 KGHSH, CDR2 LQKENI. The CDR3 runs 15 residues. Trimming removed 3 bases from V and 0 bases from J; junction bases left unmatched: 4. Here the CDR3 DNA reads TGTGCCAGCTCACCTGGACAGGCAATGAACACTGAAGCTTTCTTT. Its protein product is CASSPGQAMNTEAFF.

The chain is built from TRBV5-1 and TRBJ1-1; no clear D. V lost 2 bases and J 0 bases, leaving 23 bases between the germline ends. CDR3 length equals 19 residues. CDR1 is SGHRS and CDR2 is YFSETQ in the germline V gene. CDR3 sequence (DNA): TGCGCCAGCAGCTTACCCGCCTCGTCTCCGATACGAATGAACACTGAAGCTTTCTTT. Protein sequence: CASSLPASSPIRMNTEAFF.

This clone showed up just once. This chain joins TRBV9 and TRBJ2-7, with a weak D call TRBD2 (5 bases). Germline V lookup: CDR1 SGDLS, CDR2 YYNGEE. The CDR3 has 15 amino acids. The V and J ends lost 0 bases and 2 bases respectively, with 12 bases between them. CDR3 residues: CASSVATTSTYEQYF. Written as DNA, the CDR3 is TGTGCCAGCAGCGTAGCGACTACTTCCACCTACGAGCAGTACTTC.